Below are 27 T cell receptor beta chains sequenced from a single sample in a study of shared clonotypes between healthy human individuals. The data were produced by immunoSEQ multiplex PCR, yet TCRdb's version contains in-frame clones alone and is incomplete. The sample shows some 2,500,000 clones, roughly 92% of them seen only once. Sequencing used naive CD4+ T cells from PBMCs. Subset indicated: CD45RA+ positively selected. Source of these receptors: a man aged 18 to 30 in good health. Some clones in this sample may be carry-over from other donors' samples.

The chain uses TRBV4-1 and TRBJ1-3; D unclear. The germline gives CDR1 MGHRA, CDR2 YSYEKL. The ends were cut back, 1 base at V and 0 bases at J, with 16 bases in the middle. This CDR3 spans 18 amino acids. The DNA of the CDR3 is TGCGCCAGCAGCCAAGCAAATCTCGGGGTCCGCTCTGGAAACACCATATATTTT. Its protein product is CASSQANLGVRSGNTIYF.

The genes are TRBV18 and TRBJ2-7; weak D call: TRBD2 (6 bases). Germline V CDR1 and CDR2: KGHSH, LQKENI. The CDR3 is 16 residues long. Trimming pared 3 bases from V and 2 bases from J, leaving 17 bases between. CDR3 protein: CASSPEYGRGTYEQYF. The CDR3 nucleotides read TGTGCCAGCTCACCGGAATATGGGCGGGGCACCTACGAGCAGTACTTC.

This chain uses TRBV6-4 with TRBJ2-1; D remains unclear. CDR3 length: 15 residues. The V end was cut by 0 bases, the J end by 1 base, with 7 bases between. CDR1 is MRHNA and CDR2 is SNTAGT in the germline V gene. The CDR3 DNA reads TGTGCCAGCAGTGACTCGAGGCGGTCCTACAATGAGCAGTTCTTC. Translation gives CASSDSRRSYNEQFF.

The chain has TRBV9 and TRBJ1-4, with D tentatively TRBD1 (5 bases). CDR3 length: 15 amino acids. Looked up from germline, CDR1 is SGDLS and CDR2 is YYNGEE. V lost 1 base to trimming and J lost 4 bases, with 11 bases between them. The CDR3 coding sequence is TGTGCCAGCAGCGTACTAGGGGCCGGTAATGAAAAACTGTTTTTT. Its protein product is CASSVLGAGNEKLFF.

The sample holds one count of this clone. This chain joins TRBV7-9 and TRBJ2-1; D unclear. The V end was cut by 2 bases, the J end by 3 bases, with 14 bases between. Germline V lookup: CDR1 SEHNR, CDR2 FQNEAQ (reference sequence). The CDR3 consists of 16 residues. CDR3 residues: CASSLPPQPGYNEQFF. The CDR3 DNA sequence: TGTGCCAGCAGCTTACCCCCCCAGCCAGGCTACAATGAGCAGTTCTTC.

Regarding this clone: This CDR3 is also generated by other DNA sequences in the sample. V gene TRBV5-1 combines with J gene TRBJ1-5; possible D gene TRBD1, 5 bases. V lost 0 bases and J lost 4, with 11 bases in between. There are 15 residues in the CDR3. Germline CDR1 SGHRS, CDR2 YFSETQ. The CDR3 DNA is TGCGCCAGCAGCTTGGGTGACAGAGGGAATCAGCCCCAGCATTTT. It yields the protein CASSLGDRGNQPQHF.

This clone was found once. Here the CDR3 reads CASSARDRGQYEQYF. In nucleotides, the CDR3 is TGCGCCAGCAGCGCCCGGGACAGGGGGCAATACGAGCAGTACTTC. The chain carries TRBV5-1 and TRBJ2-7; 12 nucleotides agree with TRBD1. Germline V lookup: CDR1 SGHRS, CDR2 YFSETQ. The CDR3 contains 15 residues. V lost 4 bases, J lost 4 bases, and 6 bases stayed unmatched. The complete variable domain, with remaining parts taken from reference TRBV5-1 and TRBJ2-7, reads KAGVTQTPRYLIKTRGQQVTLSCSPISGHRSVSWYQQTPGQGLQFLFEYFSETQRNKGNFPGRFSGRQFSNSRSEMNVSTLELGDSALYLCASSARDRGQYEQYFGPGTRLTVT.

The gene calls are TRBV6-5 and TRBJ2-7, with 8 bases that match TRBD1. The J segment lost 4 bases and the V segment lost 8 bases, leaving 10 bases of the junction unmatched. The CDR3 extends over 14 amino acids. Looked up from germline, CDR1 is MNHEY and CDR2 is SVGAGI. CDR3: CASGPTTGVYEQYF. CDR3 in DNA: TGTGCCAGCGGACCTACGACAGGGGTATACGAGCAGTACTTC.

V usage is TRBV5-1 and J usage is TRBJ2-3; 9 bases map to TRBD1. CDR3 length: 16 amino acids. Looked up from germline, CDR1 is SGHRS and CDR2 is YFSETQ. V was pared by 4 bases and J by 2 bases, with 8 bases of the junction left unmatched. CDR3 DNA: TGCGCCAGCAGCCCGGCCCGGACAGGGGACACAGATACGCAGTATTTT. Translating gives CASSPARTGDTDTQYF.

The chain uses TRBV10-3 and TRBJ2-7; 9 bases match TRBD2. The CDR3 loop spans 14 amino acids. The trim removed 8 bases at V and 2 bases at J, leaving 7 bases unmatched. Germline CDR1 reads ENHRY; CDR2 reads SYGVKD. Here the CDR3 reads CAIEGVAGAYEQYF. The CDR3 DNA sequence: TGTGCCATCGAAGGAGTAGCGGGAGCCTACGAGCAGTACTTC.

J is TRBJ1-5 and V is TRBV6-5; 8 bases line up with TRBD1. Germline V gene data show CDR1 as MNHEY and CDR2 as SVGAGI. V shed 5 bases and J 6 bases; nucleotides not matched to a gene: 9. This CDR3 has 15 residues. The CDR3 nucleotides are TGTGCCAGCAGTCCGCTTTCAGGGGGCTCTCAGCCCCAGCATTTT. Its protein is CASSPLSGGSQPQHF.

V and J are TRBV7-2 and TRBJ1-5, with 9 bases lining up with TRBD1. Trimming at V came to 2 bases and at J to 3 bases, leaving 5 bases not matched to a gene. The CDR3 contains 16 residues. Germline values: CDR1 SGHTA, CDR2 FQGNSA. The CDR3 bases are TGTGCCAGCAGCTTAATGAGGACAGGGGTCAATCAGCCCCAGCATTTT. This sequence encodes CASSLMRTGVNQPQHF.

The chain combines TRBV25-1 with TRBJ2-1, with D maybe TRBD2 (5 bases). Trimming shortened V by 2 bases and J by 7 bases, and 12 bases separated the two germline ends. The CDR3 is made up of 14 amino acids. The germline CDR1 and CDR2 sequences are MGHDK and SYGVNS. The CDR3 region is CASSEPGKGNEQFF. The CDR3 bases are TGTGCCAGCAGTGAACCCGGGAAAGGTAATGAGCAGTTCTTC.

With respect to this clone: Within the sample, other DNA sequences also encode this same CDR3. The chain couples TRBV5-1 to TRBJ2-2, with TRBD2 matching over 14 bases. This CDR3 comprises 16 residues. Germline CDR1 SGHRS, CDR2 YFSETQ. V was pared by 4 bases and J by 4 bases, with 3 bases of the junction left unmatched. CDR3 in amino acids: CASSLGLAGVTGELFF. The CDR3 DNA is TGCGCCAGCAGCCTGGGACTAGCGGGAGTCACCGGGGAGCTGTTTTTT.

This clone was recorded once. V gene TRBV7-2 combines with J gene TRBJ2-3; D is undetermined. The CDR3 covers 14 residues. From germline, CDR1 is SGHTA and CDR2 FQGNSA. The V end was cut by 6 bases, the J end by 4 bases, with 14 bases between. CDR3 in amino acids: CASRLNYGPDTQYF. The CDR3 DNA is TGTGCCAGCAGACTAAATTACGGGCCAGATACGCAGTATTTT. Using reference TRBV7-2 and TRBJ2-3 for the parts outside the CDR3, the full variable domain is GAGVSQSPSNKVTEKGKDVELRCDPISGHTALYWYRQSLGQGLEFLIYFQGNSAPDKSGLPSDRFSAERTGGSVSTLTIQRTQQEDSAVYLCASRLNYGPDTQYFGPGTRLTVL.

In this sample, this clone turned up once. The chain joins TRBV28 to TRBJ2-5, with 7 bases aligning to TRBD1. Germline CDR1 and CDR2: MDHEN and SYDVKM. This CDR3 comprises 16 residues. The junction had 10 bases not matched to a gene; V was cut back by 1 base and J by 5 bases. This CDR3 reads CASSLSIDRDVETQYF. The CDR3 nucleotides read TGTGCCAGCAGTTTATCTATTGACAGGGATGTTGAGACCCAGTACTTC.

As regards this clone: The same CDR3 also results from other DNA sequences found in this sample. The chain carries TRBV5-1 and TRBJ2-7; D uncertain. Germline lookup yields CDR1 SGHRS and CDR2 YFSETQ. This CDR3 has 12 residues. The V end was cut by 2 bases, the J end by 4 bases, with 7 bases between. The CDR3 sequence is CASSLTSYEQYF. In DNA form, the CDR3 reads TGCGCCAGCAGCTTAACCTCATACGAGCAGTACTTC. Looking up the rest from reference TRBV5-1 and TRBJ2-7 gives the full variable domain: KAGVTQTPRYLIKTRGQQVTLSCSPISGHRSVSWYQQTPGQGLQFLFEYFSETQRNKGNFPGRFSGRQFSNSRSEMNVSTLELGDSALYLCASSLTSYEQYFGPGTRLTVT.

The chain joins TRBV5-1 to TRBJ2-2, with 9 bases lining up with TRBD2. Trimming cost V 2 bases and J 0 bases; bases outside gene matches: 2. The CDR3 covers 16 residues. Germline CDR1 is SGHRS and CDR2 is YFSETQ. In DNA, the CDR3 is TGCGCCAGCAGCTTTATAGCGGGGGCGAACACCGGGGAGCTGTTTTTT. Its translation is CASSFIAGANTGELFF.

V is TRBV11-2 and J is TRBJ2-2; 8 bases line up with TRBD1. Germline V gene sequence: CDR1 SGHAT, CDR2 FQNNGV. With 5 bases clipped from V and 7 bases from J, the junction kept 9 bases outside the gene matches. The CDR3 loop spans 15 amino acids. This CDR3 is CASSPTAGGFGELFF. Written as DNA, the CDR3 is TGTGCCAGCAGCCCCACGGCAGGGGGCTTCGGGGAGCTGTTTTTT.

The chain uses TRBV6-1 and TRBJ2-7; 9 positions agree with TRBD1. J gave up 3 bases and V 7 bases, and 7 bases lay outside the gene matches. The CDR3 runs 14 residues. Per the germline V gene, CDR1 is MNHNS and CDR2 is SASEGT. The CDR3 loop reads CASMDRGSLYEQYF. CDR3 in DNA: TGTGCCAGCATGGACAGGGGATCCCTCTACGAGCAGTACTTC.

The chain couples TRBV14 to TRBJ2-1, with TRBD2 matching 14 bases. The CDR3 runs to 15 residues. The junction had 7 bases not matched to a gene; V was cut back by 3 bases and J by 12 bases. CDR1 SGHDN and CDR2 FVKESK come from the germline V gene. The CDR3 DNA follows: TGTGCCAGCAGCCAGGGGACTAGCGGGAGTTTCAGGCAGTTCTTC. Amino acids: CASSQGTSGSFRQFF.

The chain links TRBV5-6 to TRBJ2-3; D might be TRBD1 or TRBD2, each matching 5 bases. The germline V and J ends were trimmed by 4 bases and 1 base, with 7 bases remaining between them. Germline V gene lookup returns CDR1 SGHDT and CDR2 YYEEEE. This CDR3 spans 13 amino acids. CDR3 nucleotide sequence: TGTGCCAGCAGCGGGGGAGGCACAGATACGCAGTATTTT. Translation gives CASSGGGTDTQYF.

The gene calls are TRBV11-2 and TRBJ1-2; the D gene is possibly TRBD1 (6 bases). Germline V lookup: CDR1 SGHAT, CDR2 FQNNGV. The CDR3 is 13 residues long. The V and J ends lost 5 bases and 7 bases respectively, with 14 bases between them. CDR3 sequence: CASSPATGSGYTF. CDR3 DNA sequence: TGTGCCAGCAGCCCCGCCACAGGGAGTGGCTACACCTTC.

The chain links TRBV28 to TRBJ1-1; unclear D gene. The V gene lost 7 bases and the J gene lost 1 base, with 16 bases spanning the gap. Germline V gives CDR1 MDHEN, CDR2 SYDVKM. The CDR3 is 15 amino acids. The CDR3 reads CASIPPGWENTEAFF. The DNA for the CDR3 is TGTGCCAGCATCCCACCGGGTTGGGAGAACACTGAAGCTTTCTTT. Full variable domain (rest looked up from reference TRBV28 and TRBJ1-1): DVKVTQSSRYLVKRTGEKVFLECVQDMDHENMFWYRQDPGLGLRLIYFSYDVKMKEKGDIPEGYSVSREKKERFSLILESASTNQTSMYLCASIPPGWENTEAFFGQGTRLTVV.

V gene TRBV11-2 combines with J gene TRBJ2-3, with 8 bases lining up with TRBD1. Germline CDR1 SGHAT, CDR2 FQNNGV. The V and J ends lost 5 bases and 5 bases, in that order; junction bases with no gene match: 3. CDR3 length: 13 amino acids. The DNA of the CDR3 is TGTGCCAGCAGCACAGACAGGGGAGATACGCAGTATTTT. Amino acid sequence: CASSTDRGDTQYF.

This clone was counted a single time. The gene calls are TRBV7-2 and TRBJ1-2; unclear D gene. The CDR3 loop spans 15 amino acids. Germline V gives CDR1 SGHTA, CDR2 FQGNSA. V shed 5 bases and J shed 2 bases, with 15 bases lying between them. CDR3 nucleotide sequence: TGTGCCAGCAGCAGCAGGCGGGGTACGAACTATGGCTACACCTTC. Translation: CASSSRRGTNYGYTF.

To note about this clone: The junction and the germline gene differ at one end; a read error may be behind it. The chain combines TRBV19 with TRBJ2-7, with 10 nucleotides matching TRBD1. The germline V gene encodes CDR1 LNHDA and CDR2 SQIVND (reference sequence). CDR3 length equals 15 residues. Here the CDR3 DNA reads TGTGCCAGTAGTCTCGATTTCGGGACAGGGGTCGAGGAGTACTTC. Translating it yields CASSLDFGTGVEEYF. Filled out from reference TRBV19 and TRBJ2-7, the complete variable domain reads DGGITQSPKYLFRKEGQNVTLSCEQNLNHDAMYWYRQDPGQGLRLIYYSQIVNDFQKGDIAEGYSVSREKKESFPLTVTSAQKNPTAFYLCASSLDFGTGVEEYFGPGTRLTVT.